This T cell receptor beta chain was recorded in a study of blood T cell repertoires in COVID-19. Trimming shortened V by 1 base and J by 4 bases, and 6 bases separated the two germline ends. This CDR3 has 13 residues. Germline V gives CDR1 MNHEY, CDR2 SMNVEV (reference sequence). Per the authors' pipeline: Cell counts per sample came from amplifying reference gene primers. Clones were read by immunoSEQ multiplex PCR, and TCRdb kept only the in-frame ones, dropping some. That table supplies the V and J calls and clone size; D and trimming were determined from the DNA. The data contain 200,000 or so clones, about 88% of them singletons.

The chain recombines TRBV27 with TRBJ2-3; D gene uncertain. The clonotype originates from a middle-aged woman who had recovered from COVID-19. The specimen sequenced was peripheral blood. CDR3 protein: CASSLYSADTQYF. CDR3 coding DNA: TGTGCCAGCAGTTTATATTCCGCAGATACGCAGTATTTT.